Listed here are 25 T cell receptor beta chains from one sample, sequenced in a study of blood T cell repertoires in COVID-19 (dated by TCRdb to the early 2020s). The library was built by means of the immunoSEQ multiplex PCR assay. The immuneACCESS repertoire file appears here via TCRdb, limited to in-frame rearrangements. These files lack a portion of the clones; in checked studies, under half of the deficit traces to unresolved V genes, and the cause of the others is not known. The sample table lists some 220,000 clones, 86% of them with a count of one. The ten largest clones take up roughly 3.2% of the sample. Material for sequencing was PBMCs or T cells enriched from blood (not recorded which). These receptors originate from a woman aged 50 to 60 in a cohort exposed to, infected with or recovered from COVID-19 (not recorded which).

The genes are TRBV12-3 or TRBV12-4 and TRBJ2-7; D remains unclear. CDR3 size: 13 residues. Trimming cost V 6 bases and J 2 bases, with 11 bases left between them. CDR3 sequence (DNA): TGTGCCAGCAGCCCTGACAAGGCCTACGAGCAGTACTTC. Its protein product is CASSPDKAYEQYF.

The chain has TRBV4-1 and TRBJ1-2; D possibly corresponds to TRBD1 (6 bases). CDR3 length: 15 residues. V gave up 4 bases and J gave up 8 bases, with 20 bases separating them. Germline loops: CDR1 MGHRA, CDR2 YSYEKL. This CDR3 is CASSRTQTGLGGYTF. DNA of the CDR3: TGCGCCAGCAGCCGTACCCAAACAGGGTTGGGCGGCTACACCTTC.

V and J are TRBV24-1 and TRBJ2-1; 10 nucleotides match TRBD2. The germline V gene has CDR1 KGHDR and CDR2 SFDVKD. Losses at the gene ends were 3 bases for V and 0 bases for J; bases not matched to a gene: 4. This CDR3 is built from 17 residues. Written as DNA, the CDR3 is TGTGCCACCAGTGATACTAGCGGGGCCTACTCCTACAATGAGCAGTTCTTC. It translates to CATSDTSGAYSYNEQFF.

V gene TRBV5-4 combines with J gene TRBJ1-1; possibly TRBD1 for D (6 bases). The germline V gene encodes CDR1 SGHNT and CDR2 YYREEE (reference sequence). This CDR3 is 15 amino acids long. The V end lost 2 bases, the J end lost 1 base, and 12 bases lay between the germline ends. The CDR3 region has the DNA TGTGCCAGCAGCTTTCCAGGGGCCGGGAACACTGAAGCTTTCTTT. Translation: CASSFPGAGNTEAFF.

V and J are TRBV7-9 and TRBJ1-2; maybe TRBD1 (5 bases). This CDR3 region has 15 residues. The germline V gene has CDR1 SEHNR and CDR2 FQNEAQ (reference sequence). Trimming removed 1 base from V and 8 bases from J, with 17 bases in between. The CDR3 spells CASSLGDSPMGGYTF. In DNA, the CDR3 is TGTGCCAGCAGCTTAGGTGACAGTCCAATGGGCGGCTACACCTTC.

The J gene is TRBJ2-1, the V gene TRBV10-3, with TRBD2 identical over 9 bases. Germline V gene sequence: CDR1 ENHRY, CDR2 SYGVKD. V gave up 5 bases and J gave up 4 bases; unmatched junction bases: 3. The CDR3 loop spans 14 amino acids. The CDR3 DNA reads TGTGCCATCAGTAGTAGCGGGGGATACAATGAGCAGTTCTTC. Protein sequence: CAISSSGGYNEQFF.

The CDR3: CASSNREGDGYTF. The CDR3 bases are TGTGCCAGCAGCAACAGGGAGGGAGATGGCTACACCTTC. The V gene is TRBV7-9, the J gene TRBJ1-2; TRBD1 might be the D (6 bases). Germline CDR1 SEHNR, CDR2 FQNEAQ (reference sequence). V was trimmed by 5 bases and J by 6 bases, leaving 13 bases between them. The CDR3 totals 13 residues. Variable domain in full (rest from reference TRBV7-9 and TRBJ1-2): DTGVSQNPRHKITKRGQNVTFRCDPISEHNRLYWYRQTLGQGPEFLTYFQNEAQLEKSRLLSDRFSAERPKGSFSTLEIQRTEQGDSAMYLCASSNREGDGYTFGSGTRLTVV.

The rearrangement links TRBV19 to TRBJ1-5, with D unclear. The CDR3 is 13 amino acids. Germline V lookup: CDR1 LNHDA, CDR2 SQIVND (reference sequence). Trimming stripped 10 bases from V and 0 bases from J, with 10 bases between. The CDR3 loop reads CATGVGSNQPQHF. CDR3 in DNA: TGTGCCACCGGAGTGGGTAGCAATCAGCCCCAGCATTTT.

This chain links TRBV6-5 with TRBJ1-4, with 9 bases that match TRBD1. The CDR3 length is 15 residues. The J segment lost 4 bases and the V segment lost 2 bases, leaving 2 bases of the junction unmatched. Looked up from germline, CDR1 is MNHEY and CDR2 is SVGAGI. The CDR3 DNA reads as TGTGCCAGCAGTTACACGGGACAGGGTAATGAAAAACTGTTTTTT. As protein: CASSYTGQGNEKLFF.

V gene TRBV11-2 combines with J gene TRBJ2-7; possible D gene TRBD2, 5 bases. Trimming pared 6 bases from V and 3 bases from J, leaving 12 bases between. The CDR3 length is 13 residues. CDR1 is SGHAT, CDR2 FQNNGV, per germline. CDR3 DNA sequence: TGTGCCAGCAGAATTCGGGGTGGCTACGAGCAGTACTTC. Amino acid sequence: CASRIRGGYEQYF.

This clone was seen a single time. The chain joins TRBV11-2 to TRBJ1-4; 10 nucleotides agree with TRBD1. Germline assignment: CDR1 SGHAT and CDR2 FQNNGV. V lost 9 bases and J lost 4; bases outside the gene matches: 8. The CDR3 is 15 amino acids. CDR3 region: CASSRDRGINEKLFF. CDR3 nucleotide sequence: TGTGCCAGTAGCCGGGACAGGGGAATTAATGAAAAACTGTTTTTT.

The genes are TRBV7-2 and TRBJ2-3, with TRBD2 matching 14 bases. Germline CDR1 and CDR2: SGHTA and FQGNSA. This CDR3 has 16 amino acids. Losses at the gene ends were 5 bases for V and 6 bases for J; bases not matched to a gene: 7. The CDR3 DNA sequence: TGTGCCAGCAGCGCGACTAGCGGGGGGGGTGGTGATACGCAGTATTTT. Translating gives CASSATSGGGGDTQYF.

As regards this clone: Other nucleotide sequences in the sample specify the same CDR3. The genes are TRBV7-2 and TRBJ2-5; 14 bases align to TRBD2. The CDR3 length is 17 residues. Germline CDR1 and CDR2: SGHTA and FQGNSA. V trimming: 5 bases; J trimming: 1 base; junction bases outside the gene matches: 6. The CDR3 region has the DNA TGTGCCAGCAGCCTCGCCGGGACTAGCGGGGGCCAAGAGACCCAGTACTTC. Translation: CASSLAGTSGGQETQYF.

This clone was counted once. CDR3 loop: CASGGTVLNTEAFF. The DNA for the CDR3 is TGTGCCAGCGGTGGGACAGTCTTGAACACTGAAGCTTTCTTT. This sequence joins TRBV2 and TRBJ1-1; TRBD1 aligns across 7 bases. Germline V gene sequence: CDR1 SNHLY, CDR2 FYNNEI. V shed 8 bases and J 0 bases; nucleotides not matched to a gene: 6. The CDR3 is 14 residues long.

The J gene is TRBJ1-4, the V gene TRBV18; 11 nucleotides align to TRBD1. The CDR3 consists of 19 residues. The V and J ends lost 3 bases and 5 bases, in that order; junction bases with no gene match: 14. Germline values: CDR1 KGHSH, CDR2 LQKENI. CDR3 residues: CASSPQARDRGTRNEKLFF. The CDR3 bases are TGTGCCAGCTCACCGCAAGCCCGGGACAGGGGGACGCGGAATGAAAAACTGTTTTTT.

The chain uses TRBV21-1 and TRBJ1-5; TRBD1, the table's D call, lacks a check against the DNA. TRBV21-1 is a pseudogene. The CDR3 contains 16 residues. The CDR3 is CASWSHVGQRAWPQHF. CDR3 DNA sequence: TGTGCCAGCTGGTCGCATGTGGGACAGAGAGCCTGGCCCCAGCATTTT.

This chain uses TRBV5-5 with TRBJ1-1; no clear D. Trimming cost V 0 bases and J 5 bases, with 23 bases left between them. Per the germline V gene, CDR1 is SGHKS and CDR2 is YYEKEE (reference sequence). This CDR3 has 18 residues. In DNA form, the CDR3 reads TGTGCCAGCAGCTTGGCCTCTGCGAGGGTAGGCTCGGGGACTGAAGCTTTCTTT. It specifies CASSLASARVGSGTEAFF.

V gene TRBV6-5 combines with J gene TRBJ1-1; D not certain. CDR1 is MNHEY, CDR2 SVGAGI, per germline. V lost 3 bases, J lost 6 bases, and 11 bases lay in between. CDR3 length equals 13 residues. This chain's CDR3 is CASSYRETAEAFF. The CDR3 nucleotides read TGTGCCAGCAGTTATAGGGAGACCGCTGAAGCTTTCTTT.

The J gene is TRBJ2-1, the V gene TRBV18; 7 nucleotides line up with TRBD1. Germline CDR1 and CDR2: KGHSH and LQKENI. V gave up 3 bases and J gave up 7 bases; unmatched junction bases: 6. The CDR3 extends over 14 amino acids. In nucleotides, the CDR3 is TGTGCCAGCTCACCGTCCGGGACAGCGAATGAGCAGTTCTTC. It is translated as CASSPSGTANEQFF.

CDR3 nucleotide sequence: TGTGCCATCAGTGATAGCGGGGGCACAGATACGCAGTATTTT. Translated, it gives CAISDSGGTDTQYF. The chain joins TRBV10-3 to TRBJ2-3, with 8 positions matching TRBD2. The V and J ends lost 3 bases and 1 base, in that order; junction bases with no gene match: 0. Germline V gene lookup returns CDR1 ENHRY and CDR2 SYGVKD. This CDR3 region has 14 residues.

V gene TRBV7-9 combines with J gene TRBJ2-3; 15 bases line up with TRBD2. CDR3 length: 17 amino acids. Looked up from germline, CDR1 is SEHNR and CDR2 is FQNEAQ (reference sequence). V trimming: 2 bases; J trimming: 4 bases; junction bases outside the gene matches: 4. The CDR3 here is CASSLRTSGGAADTQYF. CDR3 nucleotides: TGTGCCAGCAGCTTAAGGACTAGCGGGGGGGCTGCAGATACGCAGTATTTT.

This chain connects TRBV6-2 or TRBV6-3 to TRBJ2-2; TRBD1 matches at 10 bases. Germline assignment: CDR1 MNHEY and CDR2 SVGEGT. The CDR3 runs to 15 residues. The V gene end was trimmed by 5 bases and the J gene end by 3 bases; junction bases not matched to a gene: 3. CDR3 protein: CASSTGQGDTGELFF. CDR3 nucleotide sequence: TGTGCCAGCAGTACAGGACAGGGGGACACCGGGGAGCTGTTTTTT.

V gene TRBV11-1 combines with J gene TRBJ1-6, with a tentative D call TRBD1 (6 bases). This CDR3 is built from 15 residues. Trimming cost V 3 bases and J 7 bases, with 13 bases left between them. Germline values: CDR1 SGHAT, CDR2 FQDESV (reference sequence). CDR3 protein: CASSLGRTVNSPLHF. In nucleotides, the CDR3 is TGTGCCAGCAGCTTGGGACGGACAGTGAATTCACCCCTCCACTTT.

Here the CDR3 DNA reads TGTGCCAGCAGGCCTACAGGGCGTTTCGGCTACACCTTC. Encoded protein: CASRPTGRFGYTF. This chain uses TRBV6-5 with TRBJ1-2; D perhaps matches TRBD1 (6 bases). Trimming removed 6 bases from V and 8 bases from J, with 16 bases in between. The CDR3 has 13 amino acids. Per the germline V gene, CDR1 is MNHEY and CDR2 is SVGAGI.

The rearrangement joins TRBV29-1 to TRBJ2-4, with 7 bases matching TRBD1. The CDR3 has 15 residues. Losses at the gene ends were 4 bases for V and 3 bases for J; bases not matched to a gene: 9. Germline V gives CDR1 SQVTM, CDR2 ANQGSEA. The CDR3 DNA reads TGCAGCGTTGGACAACAGGGGTTTGGCAAAAACATTCAGTACTTC. Translated: CSVGQQGFGKNIQYF.